This T cell receptor beta chain derives from a study of T cell responses to AZD1222 COVID-19 vaccine. The CDR3 extends over 14 amino acids. V lost 2 bases to trimming and J lost 0 bases, with 7 bases between them. CDR1 is MNHEY and CDR2 is SVGAGI in the germline V gene. Assay used: immunoSEQ multiplex PCR; TCRdb lists only in-frame clones, some missing. The sample comprises 75,000 to 90,000 clones, 80% to 90% of which are singletons, and over 10% rests with the top ten. Sequences were derived from peripheral blood, sampled 28 days after the second AZD1222 dose. This clonotype was obtained from an adult who received the AZD1222 COVID-19 vaccine. This chain joins TRBV6-5 and TRBJ1-1, with a tentative D call TRBD1 (5 bases). In DNA form, the CDR3 reads TGTGCCAGCAGTTACGCAGGGCTGAACACTGAAGCTTTCTTT. This sequence encodes CASSYAGLNTEAFF.